This T cell receptor (beta chain) was documented in a study of blood T cell repertoires in COVID-19. Study-level background: Acute and convalescent COVID-19 samples came from the United States, Italy and Spain. The cDNA or gDNA used as material had been derived from T cells, B-cell-depleted T cells, or PBMCs.

Germline V gene lookup returns CDR1 MDHEN and CDR2 SYDVKM. CDR3 size: 13 residues. The V and J ends lost 5 bases and 6 bases, in that order; junction bases with no gene match: 5. Source study methods: Estimates of nucleated cell counts were drawn from the amplification of reference gene primers. Libraries were prepared by immunoSEQ multiplex PCR; TCRdb keeps only in-frame clonotypes and omits some of them. D and trimming were read from the DNA, whereas the V and J calls and clone size are those reported in that table. The data hold 130,000 to 150,000 clones, with approximately 85% observed a single time.

V gene TRBV28 combines with J gene TRBJ1-1; 8 bases line up with TRBD1. The sequencing sample was made of peripheral blood. This receptor was identified in a human donor with acute or convalescent COVID-19. The donor label of this sample is uncertain. The CDR3 reads CASSGQGRAEAFF. The CDR3 region has the DNA TGTGCCAGCAGTGGACAGGGTAGGGCTGAAGCTTTCTTT.